This T cell receptor beta chain is drawn from a study of OX40 agonist ivuxolimab in advanced cancers. A remark on this clone: What it binds is not known.

Sequencing used immunoSEQ multiplex PCR; TCRdb keeps in-frame clones, though not all of them. The data hold about 20,000 clones, with approximately 90% observed a single time. Looked up from germline, CDR1 is SEHNR and CDR2 is FQNEAQ (reference sequence). The CDR3 runs to 15 residues. The germline V and J ends were trimmed by 4 bases and 2 bases, with 13 bases remaining between them. Regarding the study as a whole: Antigen specificity remained undetermined for the expanded peripheral T cells. Blood T cells, both CD4+ and CD8+, expanded clonally by week 6 at 0.1 to 3.0 mg/kg.

The genes are TRBV7-9 and TRBJ2-3; tentative D call: TRBD2 (6 bases). The source was CD4+ or CD8+ T cells sorted from blood, collected in a trial of the OX40 agonist ivuxolimab. This TCR was sampled from an adult with an advanced solid tumor such as melanoma, head and neck, liver or kidney cancer. The CDR3 here is CASSSSGSHTDTQYF. Written as DNA, the CDR3 is TGTGCCAGCAGCTCATCCGGGAGCCACACAGATACGCAGTATTTT.